This T cell receptor (beta chain) was recovered during a study of cytomegalovirus exposure and HLA in healthy donors. Study observations and caveats: A list of 150 or so TCR beta chains associated with cytomegalovirus was given.

The assay was immunoSEQ multiplex PCR, and TCRdb's table has in-frame clones only and misses some. The sample has 250,000 to 400,000 clones; over 75% are singletons. For this clone: Antigen specificity is unknown.

Germline CDR1 reads SGDLS; CDR2 reads YYNGEE. The CDR3 contains 16 residues. The J segment lost 2 bases and the V segment lost 0 bases, leaving 5 bases of the junction unmatched. Sequenced input: PBMCs. This receptor was identified in a man aged 30 to 45 in good health and CMV-seronegative. The chain has TRBV9 and TRBJ2-3; 8 bases map to TRBD1. CDR3 sequence reads: CASSVGQGHLTDTQYF. The CDR3 bases are TGTGCCAGCAGCGTAGGACAGGGGCACCTCACAGATACGCAGTATTTT.